A selection of T cell receptor beta chains follows, all from one sample in a study of cytomegalovirus exposure and HLA in healthy donors. Only in-frame clones appear in the TCRdb table, and some are missing; sequencing was by immunoSEQ multiplex PCR. The repertoire holds 76,000 or so clones, with approximately 95% as singletons. The sample comprised PBMCs. The receptors here all came from a young woman in good health and CMV-seropositive. Each CDR3 is given with its conserved first and last residue. The D gene is left open where the match is weak. Some rows have no size entry. The others give once, few or many, or a class for an expanded clone.

once	TRBJ2-3	-	TRBV28	TGTGCCAGCAGCCCCCTAGCGCCTAGCACAGATACGCAGTATTTT	CASSPLAPSTDTQYF
-	TRBJ2-1	TRBD1	TRBV6-1	TGTGCCAGCAGTAACGGACAGGGCTCCTACAATGAGCAGTTCTTC	CASSNGQGSYNEQFF
once	TRBJ1-1	-	TRBV5-4	TGTGCCAGCAGCTTGGGGGGGGGAGGAGCCCGTCGTGACACTGAAGCTTTCTTT	CASSLGGGGARRDTEAFF
-	TRBJ1-4	TRBD1	TRBV27	TGTGCCAGCAGTTTAATCGGACAGGTTAGTGAAAAACTGTTTTTT	CASSLIGQVSEKLFF
-	TRBJ1-1	-	TRBV2	TGTGCCAGCAGTTCGGACACTGAAGCTTTCTTT	CASSSDTEAFF
-	TRBJ2-3	-	TRBV7-9	TGTGCCAGCAGCTTAGGGGCAGGGGAATGGAGCACAGATACGCAGTATTTT	CASSLGAGEWSTDTQYF
once	TRBJ1-5	-	TRBV4-1	TGCGCCAGCAGCCAAGGGGTGCTCAGGGGTGGCAATCAGCCCCAGCATTTT	CASSQGVLRGGNQPQHF
-	TRBJ2-1	TRBD2	TRBV4-3	TGCGCCAGCAGCCAAGAGGAGCGGGAGCCCTACAATGAGCAGTTCTTC	CASSQEEREPYNEQFF
-	TRBJ2-1	-	TRBV27	TGTGCCAGCAGTCTCCGGGGCGGGGGCTTCTACAATGAGCAGTTCTTC	CASSLRGGGFYNEQFF
once	TRBJ2-5	TRBD2	TRBV2	TGTGCCAGCAGTGGCCCTAGCGGGGTAGAGACCCAGTACTTC	CASSGPSGVETQYF
few	TRBJ1-5	TRBD1	TRBV28	TGTGCCAGCAGTCCCTGGACAGGGAGTCAGCCCCAGCATTTT	CASSPWTGSQPQHF
-	TRBJ2-3	TRBD2	TRBV18	TGTGCCAGCTCACTAATGAGCGGGAGCGCCACAGATACGCAGTATTTT	CASSLMSGSATDTQYF
-	TRBJ1-1	TRBD1	TRBV11-3	TGTGCCAGCAGCTTCGACAGGGTGGGTGAAGCTTTCTTT	CASSFDRVGEAFF
-	TRBJ1-1	-	TRBV7-2	TGTGCCAGCAGCGTCCCCCCCGGGGCTGAAGCTTTCTTT	CASSVPPGAEAFF
-	TRBJ2-3	-	TRBV5-1	TGCGCCAGCACCATATCCGGGAGTGAGGTTGCAGATACGCAGTATTTT	CASTISGSEVADTQYF
-	TRBJ2-3	-	TRBV27	TGTGCCAGCAGTCCCGACGGGACAACCCGCACAGATACGCAGTATTTT	CASSPDGTTRTDTQYF
-	TRBJ1-3	TRBD1	TRBV28	TGTGCCAGCAGCATCCGGACAGGGCGGTGGGGAAACACCATATATTTT	CASSIRTGRWGNTIYF
once	TRBJ2-7	-	TRBV28	TGTGCCAGCAGTCTACAGGGGGGGTCCTACGAGCAGTACTTC	CASSLQGGSYEQYF
once	TRBJ2-1	TRBD2	TRBV30	TGTGCCTGGAGAGCGGCTAGCGGGAGATGGGATAATGAGCAGTTCTTC	CAWRAASGRWDNEQFF
-	TRBJ2-7	-	TRBV5-4	TGTGCCAGCAGCTTGGGTCCGGACACCTCCTACGAGCAGTACTTC	CASSLGPDTSYEQYF
-	TRBJ1-4	-	TRBV7-2	TGTGCCAGCAGCTTAGAGGCGGCAGCAACTAATGAAAAACTGTTTTTT	CASSLEAAATNEKLFF
-	TRBJ2-7	-	TRBV5-1	TGCGCCAGCAGCTCGACACAGGGATCCTACGAGCAGTACTTC	CASSSTQGSYEQYF
-	TRBJ2-7	TRBD1	TRBV4-1	TGCGCCAGCAGCCAGAACCCAGGGACAGGGTACGAGCAGTACTTC	CASSQNPGTGYEQYF
-	TRBJ2-1	TRBD2	TRBV13	TGTGCCAGCATTCGGAATAGCGGGAGTGGAATAAATGAGCAGTTCTTC	CASIRNSGSGINEQFF
-	TRBJ2-1	-	TRBV9	TGTGCCAGCAGCGCTTTAAGGGGCGATGAGCAGTTCTTC	CASSALRGDEQFF
-	TRBJ2-2	-	TRBV19	TGTGCCAGTAGTATAGGGTGGGGCCGGGAGCTGTTTTTT	CASSIGWGRELFF
-	TRBJ2-4	-	TRBV11-2	TGTGCCAGCAGCTTAAACGGGGGTGAGGGAAACATTCAGTACTTC	CASSLNGGEGNIQYF
-	TRBJ2-7	-	TRBV5-1	TGCGCCAGCAGCTTGGTGGCGGATCCATACGAGCAGTACTTC	CASSLVADPYEQYF
-	TRBJ2-7	TRBD1	TRBV13	TGTGCCAGCAGCCCCGGGACAGGGACCTACGAGCAGTACTTC	CASSPGTGTYEQYF
-	TRBJ2-7	-	TRBV5-4	TGTGCCAGCAGCGATCCTACTCAGGCTGCATACGAGCAGTACTTC	CASSDPTQAAYEQYF
-	TRBJ1-1	TRBD1	TRBV5-1	TGCGCCAGCAGCCAGGGACAGGAGGACACTGAAGCTTTCTTT	CASSQGQEDTEAFF
-	TRBJ2-7	TRBD1	TRBV5-6	TGTGCCAGCAGCGGCCCACAGGGGGTCGGGTACGAGCAGTACTTC	CASSGPQGVGYEQYF
-	TRBJ2-3	-	TRBV2	TGTGCCAGCAGTGTGGAGGGTCTGGATACGCAGTATTTT	CASSVEGLDTQYF
-	TRBJ2-7	-	TRBV28	TGTGCCAGCGGCTCTCACGAGCAGTACTTC	CASGSHEQYF
-	TRBJ1-1	-	TRBV28	TGTGCCACCCAAAGGACACTTCAACTGAAGAACACTGAAGCTTTCTTT	CATQRTLQLKNTEAFF
-	TRBJ2-5	TRBD2	TRBV13	TGTGCCAGCAGCTTCGCCCGGGGGGGTAGCCAGGAGAGCCAGTACTTC	CASSFARGGSQESQYF
-	TRBJ2-2	TRBD2	TRBV2	TGTGCCAGCAGTGAAGCGCAACGGTTAGCGGGGGGTAACACCGGGGAGCTGTTTTTT	CASSEAQRLAGGNTGELFF
-	TRBJ2-3	TRBD2	TRBV19	TGTGCCAGTAGTTTCGCGGGAGGGGGCACAGATACGCAGTATTTT	CASSFAGGGTDTQYF
-	TRBJ1-4	TRBD1	TRBV4-2	TGTGCCAGCAGCCAATGGGGACAGGGGACCGGTAATGAAAAACTGTTTTTT	CASSQWGQGTGNEKLFF
-	TRBJ2-7	TRBD1	TRBV19	TGTGCCAGTAGTATAGGGGCTGGGGACAGACACTACGAGCAGTACTTC	CASSIGAGDRHYEQYF
-	TRBJ1-2	TRBD1	TRBV4-3	TGCGCCAGCAGCCATCACGGACAGGGGGGCTATGGCTACACCTTC	CASSHHGQGGYGYTF
-	TRBJ1-1	-	TRBV4-1	TGCGCCAGCAGCCAAGAGTCGGTATTGAACACTGAAGCTTTCTTT	CASSQESVLNTEAFF
once	TRBJ1-2	TRBD1	TRBV7-2	TGTGCCAGCAGCGACAGGGTCGGCTACACCTTC	CASSDRVGYTF
-	TRBJ2-2	-	TRBV15	TGTGCCACCAGCAGAGATCATTTGAACACCGGGGAGCTGTTTTTT	CATSRDHLNTGELFF
-	TRBJ1-1	-	TRBV30	TGTGCCTGGTTCAGGGTTGCCGAAGCTTTCTTT	CAWFRVAEAFF
-	TRBJ1-1	-	TRBV28	TGTGCCAGCAGTTCACCAGGGGATACTGAAGCTTTCTTT	CASSSPGDTEAFF
-	TRBJ2-5	-	TRBV30	TGTGCCTGGAGTGTACGGGTCCAAGAGACCCAGTACTTC	CAWSVRVQETQYF
-	TRBJ2-3	-	TRBV2	TGTGCCAGCAGCCAAAGGACTATGCATTTAGGAGATACGCAGTATTTT	CASSQRTMHLGDTQYF
-	TRBJ1-1	TRBD1	TRBV4-3	TGCGCCAGCAGCCAAGACAGGGGGGCGGTCACTGAAGCTTTCTTT	CASSQDRGAVTEAFF
-	TRBJ2-3	-	TRBV28	TGTGCCAGCAGATCTTCCCCTAGCACAGATACGCAGTATTTT	CASRSSPSTDTQYF